This TCR beta chain was identified in a study of cytomegalovirus exposure and HLA in healthy donors. Study-level information: Approximately 81% of several hundred genotyped donors fell in the Caucasian-associated ancestry cluster.

CDR1 is SGDLS and CDR2 is YYNGEE in the germline V gene. V lost 0 bases and J lost 2, with 10 bases in between. The CDR3 has 15 amino acids. Findings of the study overall: The classifier was said to identify cytomegalovirus status with high specificity and sensitivity. In vitro, three CMV-associated chains proved specific for CMV antigens.

The PCR was carried out with 60 Vbeta primers and 13 Jbeta primers. TCRdb's table, derived via immunoSEQ multiplex PCR, lists solely in-frame clones and lacks some. The sample gives over 150,000 clones, about 79% of which show up once; 0.098% is in the top ten. For this clone: Its antigen is unidentified.

Sequencing was performed on PBMCs. The receptor was isolated from a boy under 10 years old in good health and CMV-seronegative. The gene calls are TRBV9 and TRBJ2-3, with D possibly matching TRBD2 (6 bases). The CDR3 loop is CASSVGLATTDTQYF. The CDR3 DNA reads as TGTGCCAGCAGCGTAGGGCTAGCGACCACAGATACGCAGTATTTT. Full variable domain (remainder filled in from reference TRBV9 and TRBJ2-3): DSGVTQTPKHLITATGQRVTLRCSPRSGDLSVYWYQQSLDQGLQFLIQYYNGEERAKGNILERFSAQQFPDLHSELNLSSLELGDSALYFCASSVGLATTDTQYFGPGTRLTVL.